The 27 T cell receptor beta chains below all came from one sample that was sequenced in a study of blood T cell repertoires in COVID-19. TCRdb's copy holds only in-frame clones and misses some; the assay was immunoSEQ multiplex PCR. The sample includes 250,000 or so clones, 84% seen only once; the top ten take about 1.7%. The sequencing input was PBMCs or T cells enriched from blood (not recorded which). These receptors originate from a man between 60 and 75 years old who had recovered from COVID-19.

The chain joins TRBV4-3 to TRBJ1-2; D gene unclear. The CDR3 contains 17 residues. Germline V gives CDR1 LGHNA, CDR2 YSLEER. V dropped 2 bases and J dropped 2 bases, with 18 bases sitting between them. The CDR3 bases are TGCGCCAGCAGCCAACATTCTGTGAGGGAGGGAAACTATGGCTACACCTTC. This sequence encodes CASSQHSVREGNYGYTF.

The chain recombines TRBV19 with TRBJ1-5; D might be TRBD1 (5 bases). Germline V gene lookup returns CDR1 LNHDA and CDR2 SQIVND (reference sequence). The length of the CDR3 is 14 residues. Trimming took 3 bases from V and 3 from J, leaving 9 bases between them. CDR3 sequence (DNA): TGTGCCAGTAGTATCCGGGGGAACAATCAGCCCCAGCATTTT. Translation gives CASSIRGNNQPQHF.

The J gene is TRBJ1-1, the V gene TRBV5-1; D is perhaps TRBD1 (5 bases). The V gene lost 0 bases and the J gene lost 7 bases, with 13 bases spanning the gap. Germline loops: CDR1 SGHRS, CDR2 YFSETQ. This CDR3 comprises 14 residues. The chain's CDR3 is CASSLAGMTDEAFF. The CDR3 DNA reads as TGCGCCAGCAGCTTGGCTGGGATGACAGATGAAGCTTTCTTT. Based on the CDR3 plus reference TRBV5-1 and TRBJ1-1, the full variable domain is KAGVTQTPRYLIKTRGQQVTLSCSPISGHRSVSWYQQTPGQGLQFLFEYFSETQRNKGNFPGRFSGRQFSNSRSEMNVSTLELGDSALYLCASSLAGMTDEAFFGQGTRLTVV.

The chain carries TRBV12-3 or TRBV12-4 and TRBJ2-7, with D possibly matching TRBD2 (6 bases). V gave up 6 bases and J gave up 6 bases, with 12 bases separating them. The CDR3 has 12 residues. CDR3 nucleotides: TGTGCCAGCAGGGGGACTTCCCTCGAGCAGTACTTC. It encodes CASRGTSLEQYF.

DNA for the CDR3: TGTGCCAGCAGCGTTGCCCGGGGAGAAGAGACCCAGTACTTC. This encodes CASSVARGEETQYF. J is TRBJ2-5 and V is TRBV9, with D possibly being TRBD2 (5 bases). Germline values: CDR1 SGDLS, CDR2 YYNGEE. There are 14 residues in the CDR3. V was trimmed by 2 bases and J by 3 bases, leaving 11 bases between them.

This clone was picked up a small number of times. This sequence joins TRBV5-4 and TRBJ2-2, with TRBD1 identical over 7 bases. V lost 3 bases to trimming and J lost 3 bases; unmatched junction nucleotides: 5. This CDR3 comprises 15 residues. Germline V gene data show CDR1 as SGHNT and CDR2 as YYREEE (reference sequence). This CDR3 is CASSWSGTDTGELFF. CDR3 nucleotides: TGTGCCAGCAGCTGGTCCGGGACAGACACCGGGGAGCTGTTTTTT.

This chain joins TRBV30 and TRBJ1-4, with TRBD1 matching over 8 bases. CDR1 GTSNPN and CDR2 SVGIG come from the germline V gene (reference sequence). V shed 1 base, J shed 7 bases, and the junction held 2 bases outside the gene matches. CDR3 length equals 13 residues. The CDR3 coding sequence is TGTGCCTGGAGTGGGGGACAGGCTGAAAAACTGTTTTTT. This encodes CAWSGGQAEKLFF.

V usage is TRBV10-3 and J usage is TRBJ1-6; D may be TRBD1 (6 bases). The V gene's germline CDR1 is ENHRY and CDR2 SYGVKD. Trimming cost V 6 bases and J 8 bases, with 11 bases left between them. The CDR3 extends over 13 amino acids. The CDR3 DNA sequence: TGTGCCATCAGATACAGGGCTGATTCACCCCTCCACTTT. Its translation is CAIRYRADSPLHF.

CDR3 bases: TGTGCCAGTAGTAGCCATACAAATTCACCCCTCCACTTT. Translation gives CASSSHTNSPLHF. This chain links TRBV19 with TRBJ1-6; D unclear. Germline loops: CDR1 LNHDA, CDR2 SQIVND (reference sequence). The CDR3 spans 13 residues. Trimming shortened V by 4 bases and J by 7 bases, and 8 bases separated the two germline ends.

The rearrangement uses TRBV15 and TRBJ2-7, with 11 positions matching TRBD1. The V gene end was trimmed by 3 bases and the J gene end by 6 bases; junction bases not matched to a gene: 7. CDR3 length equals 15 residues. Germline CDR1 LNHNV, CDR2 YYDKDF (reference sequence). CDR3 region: CATSRERTGGGEQYF. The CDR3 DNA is TGTGCCACCAGCAGGGAAAGGACAGGGGGCGGCGAGCAGTACTTC.

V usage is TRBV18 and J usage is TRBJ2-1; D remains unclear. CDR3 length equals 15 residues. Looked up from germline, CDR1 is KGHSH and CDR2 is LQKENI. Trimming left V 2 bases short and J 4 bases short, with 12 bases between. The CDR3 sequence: CASSPALTSYNEQFF. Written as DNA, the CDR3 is TGTGCCAGCTCACCAGCCCTTACTTCGTACAATGAGCAGTTCTTC.

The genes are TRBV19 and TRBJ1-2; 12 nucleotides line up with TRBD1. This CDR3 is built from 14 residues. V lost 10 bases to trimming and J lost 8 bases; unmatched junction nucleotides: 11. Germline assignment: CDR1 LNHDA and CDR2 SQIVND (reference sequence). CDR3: CATEPGQGAFGYTF. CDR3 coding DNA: TGTGCCACAGAACCGGGACAGGGGGCCTTCGGCTACACCTTC.

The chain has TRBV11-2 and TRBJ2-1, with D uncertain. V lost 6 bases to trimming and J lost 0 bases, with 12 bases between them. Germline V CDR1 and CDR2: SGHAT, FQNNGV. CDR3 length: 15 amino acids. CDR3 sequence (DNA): TGTGCCAGCAGTAGTGAGGTTAGCTCCTACAATGAGCAGTTCTTC. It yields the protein CASSSEVSSYNEQFF.

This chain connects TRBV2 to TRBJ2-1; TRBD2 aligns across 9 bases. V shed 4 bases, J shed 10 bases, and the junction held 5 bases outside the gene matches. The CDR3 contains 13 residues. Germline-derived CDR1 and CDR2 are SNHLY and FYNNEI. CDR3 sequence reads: CASSVTSGLEQFF. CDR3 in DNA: TGTGCCAGCAGTGTGACTAGCGGACTCGAGCAGTTCTTC.

The DNA of the CDR3 is TGTGCCAGCAGCCATCCGGACAGGGGGTCGAGCTCCTATAATTCACCCCTCCACTTT. Protein sequence: CASSHPDRGSSSYNSPLHF. The gene calls are TRBV3-1 (or the pseudogene TRBV3-2) and TRBJ1-6; 10 bases are a match to TRBD1. The germline gives CDR1 LGHDT, CDR2 YNNKEL (reference sequence). CDR3 size: 19 residues. V gave up 3 bases and J gave up 0 bases; unmatched junction bases: 8.

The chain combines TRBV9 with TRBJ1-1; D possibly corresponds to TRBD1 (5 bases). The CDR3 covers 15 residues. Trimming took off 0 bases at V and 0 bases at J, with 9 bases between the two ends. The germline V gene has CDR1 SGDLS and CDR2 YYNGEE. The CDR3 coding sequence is TGTGCCAGCAGCGTAGGGGCAGGGATGAACACTGAAGCTTTCTTT. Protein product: CASSVGAGMNTEAFF.

The CDR3 here is CASSLARGGTSPLHF. The CDR3 coding sequence is TGTGCCAGCAGCTTAGCCAGGGGTGGGACTTCACCCCTCCACTTT. The chain links TRBV7-6 to TRBJ1-6; D may be TRBD1 (6 bases). Germline CDR1 is SGHVS and CDR2 is FNYEAQ. V lost 0 bases, J lost 9 bases, and 12 bases lay in between. The CDR3 runs to 15 residues.

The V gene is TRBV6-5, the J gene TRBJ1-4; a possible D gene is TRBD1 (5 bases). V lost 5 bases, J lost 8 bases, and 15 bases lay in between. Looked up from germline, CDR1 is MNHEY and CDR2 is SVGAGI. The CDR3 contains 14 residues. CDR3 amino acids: CASSRGVGEEKLFF. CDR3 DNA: TGTGCCAGCAGTCGGGGGGTGGGGGAGGAAAAACTGTTTTTT.

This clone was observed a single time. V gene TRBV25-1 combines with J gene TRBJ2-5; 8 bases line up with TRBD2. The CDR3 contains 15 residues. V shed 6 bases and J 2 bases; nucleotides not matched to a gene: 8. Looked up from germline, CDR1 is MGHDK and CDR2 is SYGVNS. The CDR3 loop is CASSSQRGNQETQYF. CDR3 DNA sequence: TGTGCCAGCAGCTCCCAGCGGGGGAATCAAGAGACCCAGTACTTC. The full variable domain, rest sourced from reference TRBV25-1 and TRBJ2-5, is EADIYQTPRYLVIGTGKKITLECSQTMGHDKMYWYQQDPGMELHLIHYSYGVNSTEKGDLSSESTVSRIRTEHFPLTLESARPSHTSQYLCASSSQRGNQETQYFGPGTRLLVL.

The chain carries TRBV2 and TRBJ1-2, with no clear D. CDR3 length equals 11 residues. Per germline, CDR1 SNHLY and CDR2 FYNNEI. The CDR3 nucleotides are TGTGTGGCCGGGACTAACTATGGCTACACCTTC. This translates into CVAGTNYGYTF.

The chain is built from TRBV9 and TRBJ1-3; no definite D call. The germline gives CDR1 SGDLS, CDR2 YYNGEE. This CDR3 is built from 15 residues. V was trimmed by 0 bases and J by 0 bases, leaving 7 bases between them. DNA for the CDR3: TGTGCCAGCAGCGTAGGGTCGGTCTCTGGAAACACCATATATTTT. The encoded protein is CASSVGSVSGNTIYF.

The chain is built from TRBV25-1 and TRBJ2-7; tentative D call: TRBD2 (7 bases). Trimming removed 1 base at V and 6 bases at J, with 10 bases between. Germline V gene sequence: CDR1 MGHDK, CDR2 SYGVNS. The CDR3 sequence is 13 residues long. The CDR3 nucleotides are TGTGCCAGCAGTGAATCTGGGGGGGCCGAGCAGTACTTC. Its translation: CASSESGGAEQYF.

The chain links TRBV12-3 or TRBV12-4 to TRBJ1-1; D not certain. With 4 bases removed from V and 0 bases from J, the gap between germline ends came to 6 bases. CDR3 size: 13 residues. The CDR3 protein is CASSSGMNTEAFF. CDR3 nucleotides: TGTGCCAGCAGTTCAGGCATGAACACTGAAGCTTTCTTT.

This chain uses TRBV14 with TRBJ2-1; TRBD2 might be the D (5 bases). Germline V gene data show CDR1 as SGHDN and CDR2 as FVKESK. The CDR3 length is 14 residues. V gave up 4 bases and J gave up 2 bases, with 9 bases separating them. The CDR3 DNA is TGTGCCAGCAGCCGAGGGAGTGCCTACAATGAGCAGTTCTTC. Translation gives CASSRGSAYNEQFF. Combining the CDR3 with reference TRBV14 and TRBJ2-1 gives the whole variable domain EAGVTQFPSHSVIEKGQTVTLRCDPISGHDNLYWYRRVMGKEIKFLLHFVKESKQDESGMPNNRFLAERTGGTYSTLKVQPAELEDSGVYFCASSRGSAYNEQFFGPGTRLTVL.

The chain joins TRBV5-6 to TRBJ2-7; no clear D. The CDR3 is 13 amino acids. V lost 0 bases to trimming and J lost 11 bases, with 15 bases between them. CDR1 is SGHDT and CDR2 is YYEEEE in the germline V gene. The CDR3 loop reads CASSLVSWPMEYF. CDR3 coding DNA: TGTGCCAGCAGCTTGGTGTCGTGGCCAATGGAGTACTTC.

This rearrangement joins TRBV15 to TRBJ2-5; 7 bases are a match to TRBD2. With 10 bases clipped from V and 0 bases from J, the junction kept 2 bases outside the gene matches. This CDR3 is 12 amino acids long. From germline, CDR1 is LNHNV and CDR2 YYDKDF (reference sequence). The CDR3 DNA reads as TGTGCCAGCGCGGGGGACCAAGAGACCCAGTACTTC. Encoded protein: CASAGDQETQYF.

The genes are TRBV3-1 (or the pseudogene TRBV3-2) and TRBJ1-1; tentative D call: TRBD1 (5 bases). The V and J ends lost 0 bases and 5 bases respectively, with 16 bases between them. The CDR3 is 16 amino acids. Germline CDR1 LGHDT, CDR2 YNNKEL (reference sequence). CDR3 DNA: TGTGCCAGCAGCCAAGATCTCGGGCCCGGGGGAACTGAAGCTTTCTTT. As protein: CASSQDLGPGGTEAFF.